This is a list of T cell receptor beta chains from one sample in a study of T cell changes during pregnancy in multiple sclerosis. Generated by immunoSEQ multiplex PCR, the TCRdb table keeps only in-frame clones and is missing some. The top ten hold 8% to 10% of the sample, which has about 41,000 clones, roughly 88% seen once. Here the sequenced sample was CD8+ T cells from peripheral blood mononuclear cells, taken in the first trimester of pregnancy. The receptors were gathered from a female donor with multiple sclerosis, enrolled in a pregnancy study. Each CDR3 is given with its conserved first and last residue. Each record gives: V gene, D gene, CDR3 length, clone size, J gene, CDR3 DNA, CDR3 protein. A D gene is named only where the DNA matches it firmly. Size is stated for part of the rows, as once, few or many counts, or as a class when the clone is expanded.

v_call: TRBV5-4
d_call: NA
cdr3_length: 13
clone_size: NA
j_call: TRBJ1-1
cdr3_nt: TGTGCCAGCAGCTTGTTCGGGGGGACTGAAGCTTTCTTT
cdr3_aa: CASSLFGGTEAFF

v_call: TRBV10-2
d_call: NA
cdr3_length: 12
clone_size: NA
j_call: TRBJ1-1
cdr3_nt: TGCGCCAGCAGTGACATACCAGGGTATGCTTTCTTT
cdr3_aa: CASSDIPGYAFF

v_call: TRBV4-3
d_call: NA
cdr3_length: 15
clone_size: NA
j_call: TRBJ2-3
cdr3_nt: TGCGCCAGCAGCTCAGCGACAGGACTCACAGATACGCAGTATTTT
cdr3_aa: CASSSATGLTDTQYF

v_call: TRBV7-2
d_call: TRBD2
cdr3_length: 18
clone_size: NA
j_call: TRBJ2-3
cdr3_nt: TGTGCCAGCAGCCAGGAGGGAGGACTAGCGGGGCCCACAGATACGCAGTATTTT
cdr3_aa: CASSQEGGLAGPTDTQYF

v_call: TRBV27
d_call: NA
cdr3_length: 15
clone_size: NA
j_call: TRBJ2-1
cdr3_nt: TGTGCCAGCAGTTTAATCCCCCCCTCTTACAATGAGCAGTTCTTC
cdr3_aa: CASSLIPPSYNEQFF

v_call: TRBV5-6
d_call: TRBD1
cdr3_length: 17
clone_size: NA
j_call: TRBJ1-1
cdr3_nt: TGTGCCAGCAGCTACACGCCGGGACAGGCTCTGTGGGGTGAAGCTTTCTTT
cdr3_aa: CASSYTPGQALWGEAFF

v_call: TRBV27
d_call: TRBD1
cdr3_length: 14
clone_size: NA
j_call: TRBJ2-5
cdr3_nt: TGTGCCAGCAGTTCGACAGGGTTTCAAGAGACCCAGTACTTC
cdr3_aa: CASSSTGFQETQYF

v_call: TRBV6-5
d_call: NA
cdr3_length: 14
clone_size: few
j_call: TRBJ1-2
cdr3_nt: TGTGCCAGCAGTTACTCGTTTGAGGGGGACGTTGGCACCTTC
cdr3_aa: CASSYSFEGDVGTF

v_call: TRBV13
d_call: NA
cdr3_length: 16
clone_size: NA
j_call: TRBJ1-2
cdr3_nt: TGTGCCAGCAGCTTACGTCTGGACACTCAAAACTATGGCTACACCTTC
cdr3_aa: CASSLRLDTQNYGYTF

v_call: TRBV19
d_call: TRBD1
cdr3_length: 15
clone_size: NA
j_call: TRBJ2-7
cdr3_nt: TGTGCCAGTAGTATGGGGACAGGGAGTTCCTACGAGCAGTACTTC
cdr3_aa: CASSMGTGSSYEQYF